This TCR beta chain derives from a study of blood T cell repertoires in COVID-19 (dated by TCRdb to 2018 to 2020). About the investigation overall: Samples from collaborators originated in the United States, Italy and Spain and spanned both the acute and convalescent phases of COVID-19. The prospective study material was composed of cDNA or gDNA derived from T cells, B-cell-depleted T cells, or PBMCs. Deeply sampled blood TCRbeta repertoires from subjects exposed to, actively infected with, or recovered from COVID-19 were included in the dataset. The repertoires were released in a freely available public database meant as a resource for research on the immune response to SARS-CoV-2. Samples were obtained from the ongoing ImmuneRACE study (first 160 participants) and from 950 to 1,500 subjects provided by 6 global collaborators. Nearly every sample came with metadata listing a de-identified subject ID, COVID-19 status, age in years and sex. Where HLA class I and class II types were available, the types were taken from metadata supplied by the sample provider, not from assay-based typing.

The immunoSEQ Assay, a bias-controlled multiplex PCR, was used to amplify TCRbeta CDR3 regions from genomic DNA. The paper's data handling went like this. The number of nucleated cells in each sample was estimated by amplification of reference gene primers within the assay. To quantify the absolute abundance of each unique TCRbeta CDR3 rearrangement, sequence reads were collapsed and filtered. Productive Simpson clonality was computed per sample as the square root of Simpson's diversity index over productive rearrangements. TCRdb limited this immuneACCESS table to in-frame rearrangements with V and J called. A share of clones is missing; checked studies link under half to unresolved V genes, and the rest is unexplained. V, J and clone size are those of that table, while D and trimming were read from the DNA. Counted in this sample were approximately 280,000 clones; 75% to 90% of them appeared once. About 2.2% of the sample is taken by the ten largest.

Comment on this clone: Its binding antigen is unknown. No much larger clonotype is one base removed from it; base qualities were not supplied.

Another Seattle source contributed samples from volunteer blood donors who had recovered from COVID-19. Each collaborating institution followed its own protocols to collect whole blood in K2EDTA tubes. For TCRbeta analysis, collaborator samples were shipped as frozen whole blood, as isolated PBMCs, or as DNA extracted from either sample type. General conclusions and limits of the study: Clinical and demographic metadata were provided uncurated, with the amount varying by source and participant.

The germline V end is reduced by 5 bases and the J end by 10 bases; junction bases left unmatched: 8. From its cysteine to its phenylalanine, the CDR3 spans 14 amino acids. Only the CDR3 DNA stays, 42 bases, in frame from base 1. Sequences LGHDT (CDR1) and YNNKEL (CDR2) are obtained from the germline V gene (reference sequence). The sample comprised peripheral blood. The sequence joins TRBV3-1 (or the pseudogene TRBV3-2) to TRBJ1-6, with 7 middle bases fitting TRBD1. The clonotype comes from a young woman who had recovered from COVID-19. The CDR3 region has the sequence CASSTRQGNSPLHF. DNA sequence: TGTGCCAGCAGCACGCGACAGGGTAACTCACCCCTCCACTTT.